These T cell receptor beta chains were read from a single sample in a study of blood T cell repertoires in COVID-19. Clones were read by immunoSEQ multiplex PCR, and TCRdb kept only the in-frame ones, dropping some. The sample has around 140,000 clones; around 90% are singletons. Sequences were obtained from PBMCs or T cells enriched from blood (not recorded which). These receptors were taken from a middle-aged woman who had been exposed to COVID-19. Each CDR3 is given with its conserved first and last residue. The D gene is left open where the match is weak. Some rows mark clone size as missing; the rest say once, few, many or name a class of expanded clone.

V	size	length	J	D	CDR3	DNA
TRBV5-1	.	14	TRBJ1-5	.	CASSLEGGNQPQHF	TGCGCCAGCAGCTTGGAAGGGGGCAATCAGCCCCAGCATTTT
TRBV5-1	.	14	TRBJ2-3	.	CASSNSQPIDTQYF	TGCGCCAGCAGCAATTCTCAACCTATAGATACGCAGTATTTT
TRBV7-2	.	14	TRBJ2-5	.	CASSLGRGQETQYF	TGTGCCAGCAGCTTAGGGCGGGGCCAAGAGACCCAGTACTTC
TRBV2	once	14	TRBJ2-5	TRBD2	CASSPSLAGETQYF	TGTGCCAGCAGTCCCTCACTAGCGGGAGAGACCCAGTACTTC
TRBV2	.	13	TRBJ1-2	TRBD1	CASSGIQGTGYTF	TGTGCCAGCAGCGGCATACAGGGGACAGGCTACACCTTC
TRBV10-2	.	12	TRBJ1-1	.	CASSGMNTEAFF	TGCGCCAGCTCGGGGATGAACACTGAAGCTTTCTTT
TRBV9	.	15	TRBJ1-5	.	CASSVEGNGNQPQHF	TGTGCCAGCAGCGTAGAGGGGAATGGCAATCAGCCCCAGCATTTT
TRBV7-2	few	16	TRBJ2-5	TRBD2	CASSLGLAGLYETQYF	TGTGCCAGCAGCTTAGGACTAGCGGGATTGTACGAGACCCAGTACTTC
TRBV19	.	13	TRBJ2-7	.	CASSPQQGYEQYF	TGTGCCAGTAGTCCCCAACAGGGATACGAGCAGTACTTC
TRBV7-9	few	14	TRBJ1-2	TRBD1	CASRAGGANYGYTF	TGTGCCAGCAGAGCAGGGGGCGCTAACTATGGCTACACCTTC
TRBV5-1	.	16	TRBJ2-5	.	CASGRNAGAHRETQYF	TGCGCCAGCGGGAGAAACGCAGGGGCCCACCGGGAGACCCAGTACTTC
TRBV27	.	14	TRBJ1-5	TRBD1	CASRSTGERQPQHF	TGTGCCAGTCGCTCGACAGGGGAGCGGCAGCCCCAGCATTTT
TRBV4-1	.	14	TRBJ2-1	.	CASRRTYGDNEQFF	TGCGCCAGCAGGCGTACTTACGGGGACAATGAGCAGTTCTTC
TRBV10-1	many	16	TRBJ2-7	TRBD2	CASSEVKLAGFYEQYF	TGCGCCAGCAGTGAGGTGAAACTAGCGGGATTCTACGAGCAGTACTTC
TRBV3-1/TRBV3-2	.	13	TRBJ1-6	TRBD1	CASSLRDSSPLHF	TGTGCCAGCAGCCTTCGGGACAGTTCACCCCTCCACTTT
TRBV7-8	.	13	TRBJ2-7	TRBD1	CASSPDRGYEQYF	TGTGCCAGCAGCCCAGACAGGGGGTACGAGCAGTACTTC
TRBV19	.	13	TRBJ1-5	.	CASSWGLSQPQHF	TGTGCCAGTAGTTGGGGGCTAAGTCAGCCCCAGCATTTT
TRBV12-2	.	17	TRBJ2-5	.	CASRFETTSGGRGTQYF	TGTGCAAGTCGCTTTGAAACAACTAGCGGGGGGCGGGGGACCCAGTACTTC
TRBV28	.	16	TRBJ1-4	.	CASRDRGDLLNEKLFF	TGTGCCAGCAGAGACCGGGGGGACCTACTAAATGAAAAACTGTTTTTT
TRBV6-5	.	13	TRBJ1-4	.	CACKGQTNEKLFF	TGTGCCTGCAAAGGACAGACTAATGAAAAACTGTTTTTT
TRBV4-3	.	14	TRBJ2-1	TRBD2	CASSQEATSVEQFF	TGCGCCAGCAGCCAAGAAGCGACTAGCGTTGAGCAGTTCTTC
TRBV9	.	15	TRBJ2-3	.	CASSGAGGSTDTQYF	TGTGCCAGCAGCGGGGCTGGGGGGAGCACAGATACGCAGTATTTT